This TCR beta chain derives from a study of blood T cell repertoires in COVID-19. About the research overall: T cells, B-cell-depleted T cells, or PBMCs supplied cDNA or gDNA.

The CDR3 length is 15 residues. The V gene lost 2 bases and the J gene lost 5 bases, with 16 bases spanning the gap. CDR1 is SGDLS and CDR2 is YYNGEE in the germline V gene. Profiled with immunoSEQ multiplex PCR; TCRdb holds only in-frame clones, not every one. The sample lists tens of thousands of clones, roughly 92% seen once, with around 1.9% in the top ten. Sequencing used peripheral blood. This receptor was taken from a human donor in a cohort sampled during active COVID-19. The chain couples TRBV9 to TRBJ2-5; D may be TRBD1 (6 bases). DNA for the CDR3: TGTGCCAGCAGCGTTGGGGACATTCTAATTGAGACCCAGTACTTC. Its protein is CASSVGDILIETQYF. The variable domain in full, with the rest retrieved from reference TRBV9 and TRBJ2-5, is DSGVTQTPKHLITATGQRVTLRCSPRSGDLSVYWYQQSLDQGLQFLIQYYNGEERAKGNILERFSAQQFPDLHSELNLSSLELGDSALYFCASSVGDILIETQYFGPGTRLLVL.